This TCR beta chain is from a study of T cell responses to AZD1222 COVID-19 vaccine. Only in-frame clones appear in the TCRdb table, and some are missing; sequencing was by immunoSEQ multiplex PCR. The sample includes about 120,000 clones, approximately 82% of them seen just once. A note on this clone: This sample also contains other DNA sequences that code for the same CDR3.

The CDR3 runs to 13 residues. Trimming removed 3 bases from V and 2 bases from J, with 7 bases in between. Sequenced material: peripheral blood, taken 28 days after the second AZD1222 dose. This chain links TRBV12-3 or TRBV12-4 with TRBJ1-1; D gene unclear. The TCR comes from an adult who received the AZD1222 COVID-19 vaccine. For the CDR3, the DNA is TGTGCCAGCAGTTTTGCCCTCAACACTGAAGCTTTCTTT. This codes for CASSFALNTEAFF.